These T cell receptor beta chains were read from a single sample in a study of T cell clonotyping in hematopoietic cell transplantation. Sequencing was performed with immunoSEQ multiplex PCR; in TCRdb, only in-frame clones are kept and a portion is missing. Of approximately 30,000 clones in the sample, roughly 95% were seen once. Sequencing was carried out using peripheral blood mononuclear cells. Receptors originate from a man aged 45 to 65 in good health. Some clones in this sample may be carry-over from other donors' samples. Each CDR3 is given with its conserved first and last residue. D genes are given only for firm matches. Rows give clone size only sometimes, using once, few, many, or a class for an expanded clone.

v_gene: TRBV9; abundance: NA; d_gene: NA; j_gene: TRBJ2-3; CDR3nt: TGTGCCAGCAGCTCTCAGCCCCACACAGATACGCAGTATTTT; CDR3aa: CASSSQPHTDTQYF
v_gene: TRBV5-1; abundance: NA; d_gene: NA; j_gene: TRBJ2-3; CDR3nt: TGCGCCAGCAGCACGGACGAGAGGAATACGCAGTATTTT; CDR3aa: CASSTDERNTQYF
v_gene: TRBV2; abundance: NA; d_gene: NA; j_gene: TRBJ2-3; CDR3nt: TGTGCCAGCAGCTCTCAGGGACCAAGCACAGATACGCAGTATTTT; CDR3aa: CASSSQGPSTDTQYF
v_gene: TRBV4-1; abundance: few; d_gene: TRBD1; j_gene: TRBJ2-7; CDR3nt: TGCGCCAGCAGCCACACCGATACGACAGGGGGCTACGAGCAGTACTTC; CDR3aa: CASSHTDTTGGYEQYF
v_gene: TRBV5-1; abundance: NA; d_gene: NA; j_gene: TRBJ1-1; CDR3nt: TGCGCCAGCAGGCTAACCGGGACGGTGAACACTGAAGCTTTCTTT; CDR3aa: CASRLTGTVNTEAFF
v_gene: TRBV7-3; abundance: NA; d_gene: NA; j_gene: TRBJ2-3; CDR3nt: TGTGCCAGCAGCTCCGCTTCCACAGATACGCAGTATTTT; CDR3aa: CASSSASTDTQYF
v_gene: TRBV29-1; abundance: NA; d_gene: NA; j_gene: TRBJ1-2; CDR3nt: TGCAGCGTTGAATCAGCCGCCGGTGGCTACACCTTC; CDR3aa: CSVESAAGGYTF
v_gene: TRBV19; abundance: NA; d_gene: NA; j_gene: TRBJ1-6; CDR3nt: TGTGCCAGTAGTATTAGGAATTCACCCCTCCACTTT; CDR3aa: CASSIRNSPLHF
v_gene: TRBV6-9; abundance: NA; d_gene: NA; j_gene: TRBJ2-3; CDR3nt: TGTGCCAGCGGAGTTGCGGGGCCTAGCACAGATACGCAGTATTTT; CDR3aa: CASGVAGPSTDTQYF
v_gene: TRBV7-2; abundance: NA; d_gene: NA; j_gene: TRBJ2-1; CDR3nt: TGTGCCAGCAGCTCCCCCCCCAGCGGAGTCTACAATGAGCAGTTCTTC; CDR3aa: CASSSPPSGVYNEQFF
v_gene: TRBV9; abundance: NA; d_gene: NA; j_gene: TRBJ1-1; CDR3nt: TGTGCCAGCAGCGTATCCGGCGGTGAAGCTTTCTTT; CDR3aa: CASSVSGGEAFF
v_gene: TRBV6-5; abundance: NA; d_gene: NA; j_gene: TRBJ2-3; CDR3nt: TGTGCCAGCAAGGAAGACACAGATACGCAGTATTTT; CDR3aa: CASKEDTDTQYF
v_gene: TRBV9; abundance: once; d_gene: NA; j_gene: TRBJ1-5; CDR3nt: TGTGCCAGCAGCGCTGGTTCGGGGGATCAGCCCCAGCATTTT; CDR3aa: CASSAGSGDQPQHF